This T cell receptor (beta chain) is from a study of cytomegalovirus exposure and HLA in healthy donors. A multiplex PCR was run with 60 Vbeta primers and 13 Jbeta primers. Assay: immunoSEQ multiplex PCR; the TCRdb copy retains only in-frame clones and omits some. The sample yields approximately 100,000 clones, around 80% seen once. After removal of 6 bases from V and 8 bases from J, the junction contained 14 bases not matched to a gene. Germline loops: CDR1 SGHRS, CDR2 YFSETQ. This CDR3 is built from 15 residues. As to this clone: The antigen remains undetermined.

Study-level results: A later analysis appeared to link common viral pathogens to several of the most significant clusters.

Sequences were obtained from PBMCs. The chain has TRBV5-1 and TRBJ1-1; 9 nucleotides match TRBD1. This TCR derives from a woman in her forties or fifties in good health and CMV-seropositive. The DNA of the CDR3 is TGCGCCAGCACTCGGGACAGGGATTCAAGTTACGAAGCTTTCTTT. Translation gives CASTRDRDSSYEAFF.